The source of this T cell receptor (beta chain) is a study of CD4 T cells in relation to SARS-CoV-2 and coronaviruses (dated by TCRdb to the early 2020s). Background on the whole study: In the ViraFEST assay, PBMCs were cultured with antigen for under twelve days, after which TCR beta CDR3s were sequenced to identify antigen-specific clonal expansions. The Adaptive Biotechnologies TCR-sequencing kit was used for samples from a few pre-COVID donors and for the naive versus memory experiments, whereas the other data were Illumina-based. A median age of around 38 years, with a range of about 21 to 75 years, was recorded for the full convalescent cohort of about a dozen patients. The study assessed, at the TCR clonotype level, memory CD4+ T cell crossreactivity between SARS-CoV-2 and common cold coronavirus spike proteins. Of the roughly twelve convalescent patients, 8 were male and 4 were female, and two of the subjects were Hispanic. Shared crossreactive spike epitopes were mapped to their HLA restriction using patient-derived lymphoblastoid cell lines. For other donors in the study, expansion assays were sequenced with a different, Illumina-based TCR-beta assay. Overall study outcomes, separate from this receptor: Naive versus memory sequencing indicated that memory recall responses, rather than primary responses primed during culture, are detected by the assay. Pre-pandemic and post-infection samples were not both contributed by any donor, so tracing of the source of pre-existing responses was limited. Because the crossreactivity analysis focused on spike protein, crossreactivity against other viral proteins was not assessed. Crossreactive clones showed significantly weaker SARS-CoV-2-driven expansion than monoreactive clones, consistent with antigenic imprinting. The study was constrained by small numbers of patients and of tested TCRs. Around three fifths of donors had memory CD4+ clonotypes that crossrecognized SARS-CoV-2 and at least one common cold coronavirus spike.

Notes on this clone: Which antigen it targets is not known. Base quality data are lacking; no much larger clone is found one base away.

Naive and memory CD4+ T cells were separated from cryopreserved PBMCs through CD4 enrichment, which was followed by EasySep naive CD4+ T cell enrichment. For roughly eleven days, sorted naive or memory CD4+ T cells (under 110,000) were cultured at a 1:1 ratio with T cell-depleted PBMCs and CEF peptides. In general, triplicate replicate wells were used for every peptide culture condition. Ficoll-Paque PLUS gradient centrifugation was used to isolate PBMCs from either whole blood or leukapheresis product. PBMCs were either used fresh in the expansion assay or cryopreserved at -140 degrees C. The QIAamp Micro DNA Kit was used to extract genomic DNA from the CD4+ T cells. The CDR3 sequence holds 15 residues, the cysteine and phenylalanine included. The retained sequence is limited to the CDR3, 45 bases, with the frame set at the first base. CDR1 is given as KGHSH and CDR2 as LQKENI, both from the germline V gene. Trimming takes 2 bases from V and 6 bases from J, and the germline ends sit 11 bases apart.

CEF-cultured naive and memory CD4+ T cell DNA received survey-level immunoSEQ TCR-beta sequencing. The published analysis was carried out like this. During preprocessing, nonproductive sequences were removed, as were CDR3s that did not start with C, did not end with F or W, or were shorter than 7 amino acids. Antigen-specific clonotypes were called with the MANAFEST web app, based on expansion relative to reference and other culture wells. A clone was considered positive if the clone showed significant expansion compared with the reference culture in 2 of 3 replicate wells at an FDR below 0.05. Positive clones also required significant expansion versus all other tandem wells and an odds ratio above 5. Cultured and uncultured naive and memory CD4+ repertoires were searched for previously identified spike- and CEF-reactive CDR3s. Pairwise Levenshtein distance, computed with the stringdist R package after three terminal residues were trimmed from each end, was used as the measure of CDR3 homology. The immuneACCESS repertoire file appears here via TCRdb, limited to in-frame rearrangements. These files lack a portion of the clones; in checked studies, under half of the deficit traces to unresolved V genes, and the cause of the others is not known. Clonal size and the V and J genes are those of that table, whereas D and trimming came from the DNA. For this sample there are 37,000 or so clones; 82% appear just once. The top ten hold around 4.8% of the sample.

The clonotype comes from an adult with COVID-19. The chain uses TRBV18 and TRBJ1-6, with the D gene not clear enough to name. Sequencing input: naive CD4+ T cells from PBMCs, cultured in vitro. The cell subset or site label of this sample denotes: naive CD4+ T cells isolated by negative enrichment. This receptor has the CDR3 CASSPSVRGNSPLHF. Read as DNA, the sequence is TGTGCCAGCTCACCATCGGTCCGCGGTAATTCACCCCTCCACTTT.